These 10 T cell receptor beta chains came from one sample sequenced in a study of response to subunit inactivated influenza vaccine. TCRdb processed the RT-PCR reads anew with MiXCR; each CDR3 protein has one entry. The sample yields approximately 500,000 distinct CDR3 sequences, 13% seen once. Sequencing used PBMCs from blood, obtained about 40 days after vaccination. The receptors were gathered from a middle-aged man who received an inactivated influenza vaccine.

The chain couples TRBV11-2 to TRBJ2-3; TRBD2 matches at 7 bases. The ends lost 4 bases at V and 4 bases at J; junction bases unmatched: 8. CDR1 is SGHAT, CDR2 FQNNGV, per germline. This CDR3 has 15 residues. The CDR3 sequence is CASSSLRLAPDTQYF. CDR3 sequence (DNA): TGTGCCAGCAGCTCTCTCCGACTAGCCCCAGATACGCAGTATTTT.

This clonotype has just a few counts. The chain employs TRBV7-8 and TRBJ2-1; the match to TRBD2 covers 12 bases. Germline V lookup: CDR1 SGHVS, CDR2 FQNEAQ. The CDR3 has 16 residues. The V and J ends lost 1 base and 8 bases, in that order; junction bases with no gene match: 6. CDR3 sequence (DNA): TGTGCCAGCAGCTTAGTGCTAGCGGGGGGGCGGGATGAGCAGTTCTTC. Residues: CASSLVLAGGRDEQFF.

This clonotype was observed a handful of times. Since a much larger clone is just one base distant, this may be a read error. The missing conserved phenylalanine or tryptophan at the end of this CDR3 makes a read error likely. The V and J genes are TRBV5-1 and TRBJ2-3; D is unclear. The CDR3 contains 12 residues. Per the germline V gene, CDR1 is SGHRS and CDR2 is YFSETQ. V dropped 0 bases and J dropped 6 bases, with 5 bases sitting between them. CDR3 DNA: TGCGCCAGCAGCTTGGCAGGTGATACGCAGTATTCT. This gives the protein CASSLAGDTQYS.

This clonotype has more than one count but fewer than ten. The CDR3 DNA is TGCGCCAGCAGCCAAGAAGCAGGGGCTAACTATGGCTACACCTTC. It encodes CASSQEAGANYGYTF. The chain joins TRBV4-1 to TRBJ1-2; perhaps TRBD1 as D (6 bases). Trimming took off 0 bases at V and 0 bases at J, with 8 bases between the two ends. Germline loops: CDR1 MGHRA, CDR2 YSYEKL. The length of the CDR3 is 15 residues.

This clonotype was detected a few times. The chain carries TRBV29-1 and TRBJ2-1; TRBD1 is a possible D gene (6 bases). Trimming took off 0 bases at V and 5 bases at J, with 11 bases between the two ends. CDR1 and CDR2 from the germline V gene are SQVTM and ANQGSEA. The CDR3 loop spans 14 amino acids. CDR3 amino acids: CSVEDLRTDNEQFF. CDR3 DNA: TGCAGCGTTGAAGATCTTAGGACAGACAATGAGCAGTTCTTC.

This rearrangement joins TRBV20-1 to TRBJ2-5, with 9 bases identical to TRBD2. Per germline, CDR1 DFQATT and CDR2 SNEGSKA (reference sequence). V shed 1 base, J shed 1 base, and the junction held 7 bases outside the gene matches. The length of the CDR3 is 16 residues. This chain's CDR3 is CSARVQLAGIQETQYF. CDR3 coding DNA: TGCAGTGCTAGAGTGCAGCTAGCGGGGATCCAAGAGACCCAGTACTTC.

Notes on this clonotype: With a much larger clone just one base away, this may be a read error. V gene TRBV10-3 combines with J gene TRBJ2-7, with D perhaps TRBD1 or TRBD2 (5 bases each). The CDR3 consists of 13 residues. Germline V lookup: CDR1 ENHRY, CDR2 SYGVKD. The CDR3 DNA reads as TGTGCCATTGGGACCCCAAATACCAACGAGAAGTACTTC. Encoded protein: CAIGTPNTNEKYF.

The rearrangement links TRBV5-6 to TRBJ1-5; D possibly corresponds to TRBD1 (5 bases). V was trimmed by 4 bases and J by 0 bases, leaving 14 bases between them. The germline V gene has CDR1 SGHDT and CDR2 YYEEEE. The CDR3 sequence is 16 residues long. DNA of the CDR3: TGTGCCAGCAGCCGACGGGAAAGGGGTAGCAATCAGCCCCAGCATTTT. Its protein is CASSRRERGSNQPQHF.

This clonotype was observed a handful of times. The chain carries TRBV16 and TRBJ2-7; no clear D gene. This CDR3 spans 13 amino acids. The V end lost 4 bases, the J end lost 3 bases, and 10 bases lay between the germline ends. The germline V gene encodes CDR1 KGHSY and CDR2 FQNENV. This CDR3 is CASSRYSHYEQYF. The CDR3 region has the DNA TGTGCCAGCAGCCGATATAGTCACTACGAGCAGTACTTC.

This clonotype showed up just a few times. The genes are TRBV28 and TRBJ2-1; 14 bases fit TRBD2. The germline V gene encodes CDR1 MDHEN and CDR2 SYDVKM. After removal of 7 bases from V and 0 bases from J, the junction contained 11 bases not matched to a gene. This CDR3 has 19 amino acids. The CDR3 DNA is TGTGCCAGCACCACTTCGGGACTAGCGGGAGAAGGCTCCTACAATGAGCAGTTCTTC. Translation: CASTTSGLAGEGSYNEQFF.